A single sample gave rise to the 2 T cell receptor beta chains below, sequenced in a study of cytotoxic CD8 clonotypes in ibrutinib-treated CLL. Clones were sequenced by immunoSEQ multiplex PCR, and TCRdb holds only the in-frame ones, with some missing. The table lists 200,000 to 250,000 clones, nearly 80% of them singletons. The sample was PBMCs, taken after 12 months of ibrutinib treatment. The receptors stem from a human donor with chronic lymphocytic leukemia.

This clone was seen only a few times. The rearrangement uses TRBV10-1 and TRBJ1-1, with D possibly being TRBD1 (6 bases). The CDR3 is made up of 11 amino acids. Per germline, CDR1 WNHNN and CDR2 SYGVQD (reference sequence). Trimming removed 3 bases at V and 9 bases at J, with 8 bases between. The CDR3, as DNA: TGCGCCAGCAGTGAAAGGGACAAAGCTTTCTTT. Its protein is CASSERDKAFF.

This sequence joins TRBV5-1 and TRBJ2-5, with 10 bases that match TRBD2. This CDR3 spans 17 amino acids. Germline CDR1 reads SGHRS; CDR2 reads YFSETQ. Unmatched junction bases numbered 10, after V lost 1 base and J lost 4 bases. CDR3 in amino acids: CASSLNSSGRKGETQYF. The CDR3 DNA sequence: TGCGCCAGCAGCTTGAATAGTAGCGGGAGGAAGGGAGAGACCCAGTACTTC.